This TCR beta chain was retrieved from a study of vaccination and CD4 T cells after COVID-19 (dated by TCRdb to the early 2020s). At the level of the whole study: Convalescent patients had a positive SARS-CoV-2 result on nasal swab PCR, and of these patients, about ten had mild disease and one had severe disease. The convalescent cohort included six males and four females, with two Hispanic individuals, seven Caucasians, two Asians and one multiracial person. Two doses of either the Pfizer-BioNTech BNT162b2 vaccine (n=8) or the Moderna mRNA-1273 vaccine (n=2) were administered to participants. Post-COVID blood samples from convalescent patients were collected a median of 101 days after diagnosis, with a range of roughly 30 to 170 days. Post-vaccine blood samples were collected a median of 72 days after the second vaccine dose, ranging from roughly 12 to 250 days. The cultures were stimulated with overlapping spike peptide pools from SARS-CoV-2 and from the common cold coronaviruses HCoV-NL63, HCoV-OC43 and HCoV-229E. Control cultures used a CEFX viral epitope pool as positive control, an HIV-1 Nef peptide pool as negative control, or no peptide. In ten to eleven COVID-19 convalescent patients and a few infection-naive healthy vaccine recipients, the spike-specific CD4+ TCR repertoire before mRNA vaccination was compared with the repertoire after mRNA vaccination.

This clonotype was seen more than once but under ten times. This clone's antigen is unknown. The sample holds no much larger clone one base away, and base qualities are not on file. The CDR3, cysteine through phenylalanine, is 13 amino acids long. Only CDR3 DNA remains: 39 bases, in frame from the first base. Per the germline V gene, SGHTA is the CDR1 and FQGNSA is the CDR2. A distance of 7 bases separates the germline ends of V and J, which lose 5 bases and 1 base respectively. Paper-wide results and their limitations: In convalescent patients, a median around 83% of post-vaccine SARS-CoV-2-reactive clones were detected only after vaccination, and vaccine-specific priming was suggested by this finding. The median count of SARS-CoV-2-reactive clonotypes went up from about 23 after infection to approximately 40 after vaccination, although the change was not significant. Of the vaccine-specific clones found in convalescent patients, nearly all (304 of 307) were mono-reactive for SARS-CoV-2 spike instead of being cross-reactive with common cold coronaviruses. The number of convalescent patients in the study was relatively small, and the study did not examine early timepoints following natural infection.

The treatment or condition label of this sample denotes: roughly 11-day PBMC culture with coronavirus spike peptide pools or control peptides (ViraFEST assay). The study used the ViraFEST assay, which expanded antigen-specific T cells with peptide pools and then identified expanded clonotypes by TCR sequencing. The convalescent patients' positive SARS-CoV-2 PCR tests were from March to December 2020, which was before the Alpha, Beta and Delta variants emerged in the United States. Roughly 2.1 million PBMCs per well were cultured in IMDM with 5% human AB serum and 7.5 to 10 IU/ml IL-2, plus 10 ug/ml peptide pools. Half of the culture medium was replaced with fresh IL-2-containing medium on days 3 and 7. After approximately 11 days of culture, CD4+ T cells were isolated by negative selection with the EasySep CD4+ T cell isolation kit. Ficoll-Paque Plus gradient centrifugation was used to isolate PBMCs from whole blood, and the isolated PBMCs were then either used fresh or cryopreserved at -140C. In general, triplicate wells were set up for every culture condition.

Libraries were made using PCR. At the Johns Hopkins FTIC core, DNA from the cultured CD4+ T cells underwent TCR sequencing with the Oncomine TCR Beta short-read assay. Genomic DNA was extracted from the cultured CD4+ T cells with the QIAamp micro DNA kit. Oncomine TCR Beta libraries made from cultured CD4+ T cells were pooled using unique dual indexes and sequenced on an Illumina iSeq 100. Turning to the authors' computational methods: Non-productive sequences were removed, and CDR3s not starting with C, not ending with F or W, or shorter than 7 amino acids were discarded. Antigen-specific clonotypes were identified using the MANAFEST web application through comparison of peptide-stimulated wells with reference and other culture wells. To be called positive, a clone needed an FDR below 0.05, an odds ratio above 5, and a productive frequency above 0.1% in at least two of three replicate wells. Clonotypes that were significantly expanded in both SARS-CoV-2 spike wells and at least one common cold coronavirus spike condition were defined as cross-reactive. Levenshtein distances (stringdist) and unrooted phylogenetic trees (ape) in R version 3.6.1 were used to assess CDR3 homology. TCRdb itself trimmed the public reads at Q25 with fastp, ran MiXCR and retained productive beta chains. Records with the same CDR3 protein are collapsed into one entry carrying the most frequent genes and DNA. The V and J calls follow TCRdb's processing rather than the paper's. Within this sample are 7,500 to 8,500 distinct CDR3 sequences, with less than 70% of them counted one time only. Around 21% of the sample is taken by the ten largest.

This specimen was cultured CD4+ T cells from blood, taken after SARS-CoV-2 vaccination. The V and J genes are TRBV7-2 and TRBJ2-3; there is no confident call for the D gene. This receptor was obtained from a human donor with COVID-19. The sequenced DNA is TGTGCCAGCAGCACCCAACGCACAGATACGCAGTATTTT. Its coded protein is CASSTQRTDTQYF.